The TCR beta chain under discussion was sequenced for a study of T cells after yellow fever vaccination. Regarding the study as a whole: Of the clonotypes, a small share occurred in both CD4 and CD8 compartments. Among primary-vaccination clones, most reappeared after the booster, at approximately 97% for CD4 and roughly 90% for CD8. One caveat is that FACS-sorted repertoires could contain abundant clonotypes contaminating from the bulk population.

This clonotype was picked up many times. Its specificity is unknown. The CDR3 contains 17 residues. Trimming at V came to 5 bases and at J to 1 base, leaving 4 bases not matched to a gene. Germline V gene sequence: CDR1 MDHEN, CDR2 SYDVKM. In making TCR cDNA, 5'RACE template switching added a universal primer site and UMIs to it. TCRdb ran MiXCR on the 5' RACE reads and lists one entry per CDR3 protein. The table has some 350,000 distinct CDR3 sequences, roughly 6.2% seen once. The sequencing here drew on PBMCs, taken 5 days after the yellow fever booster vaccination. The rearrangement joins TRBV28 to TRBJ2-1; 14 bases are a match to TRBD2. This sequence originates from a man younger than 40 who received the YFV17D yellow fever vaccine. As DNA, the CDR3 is TGTGCCAGCAGTCCCGGGACTAGCGGGAGATCCTACAATGAGCAGTTCTTC. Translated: CASSPGTSGRSYNEQFF.